The next 25 T cell receptor beta chains were all read from a single sample in a study of CD8+ T cells in alopecia areata. Extraction and reverse transcription of RNA yielded cDNA as the sequencing template. Libraries were prepared by immunoSEQ multiplex PCR; TCRdb keeps only in-frame clonotypes and omits some of them. The sample holds under 85,000 clones, around half seen once. The sequenced sample was CD8+ T cells sorted from blood, obtained at week 0. These TCRs come from a human donor with alopecia areata.

Here the CDR3 reads CASSLTGEGRANVLTF. The DNA of the CDR3 is TGTGCCAGCAGTTTAACGGGCGAAGGCCGGGCCAACGTCCTGACTTTC. The genes are TRBV27 and TRBJ2-6; no reliable D call. Trimming took off 2 bases at V and 5 bases at J, with 13 bases between the two ends. The CDR3 has 16 amino acids. The germline gives CDR1 MNHEY, CDR2 SMNVEV (reference sequence).

The chain links TRBV7-9 to TRBJ2-7; TRBD2 agrees at 7 bases. Unmatched junction bases numbered 15, after V lost 7 bases and J lost 3 bases. The germline V gene has CDR1 SEHNR and CDR2 FQNEAQ (reference sequence). This CDR3 region has 16 residues. The CDR3: CASTPPGGGRRYEQYF. The CDR3 DNA is TGTGCCAGCACCCCCCCGGGGGGTGGGAGGCGCTACGAGCAGTACTTC.

This clone occurred a few times. The chain carries TRBV2 and TRBJ1-3; no definite D call. The CDR3 spans 11 residues. Germline V gene lookup returns CDR1 SNHLY and CDR2 FYNNEI. Trimming pared 5 bases from V and 4 bases from J, leaving 3 bases between. The CDR3 loop is CASSWGNTIYF. Written as DNA, the CDR3 is TGTGCCAGCAGTTGGGGAAACACCATATATTTT.

This clone was seen more than once but under ten times. The chain couples TRBV29-1 to TRBJ2-3; D is unclear. V was clipped by 4 bases and J by 6 bases, with 14 bases between them. Germline CDR1 is SQVTM and CDR2 is ANQGSEA. This CDR3 comprises 13 residues. This CDR3 reads CSVVADRPDTQYF. DNA for the CDR3: TGCAGCGTTGTGGCGGACCGTCCTGATACGCAGTATTTT.

The CDR3 DNA reads TGCGCCAGCAGTCCGGGTCGCGGCACCGGGGAGCTGTTTTTT. It translates to CASSPGRGTGELFF. The chain recombines TRBV4-3 with TRBJ2-2; D is uncertain. V was shortened by 6 bases and J by 4 bases, with 12 bases between the two germline ends. Germline CDR1 LGHNA, CDR2 YSLEER. The CDR3 contains 14 residues.

This clone was found a few times. The CDR3 reads CSVEVKGLSSYEQYF. The DNA of the CDR3 is TGCAGCGTTGAAGTAAAGGGGCTGAGCTCCTACGAGCAGTACTTC. This chain uses TRBV29-1 with TRBJ2-7, with D maybe TRBD1 (5 bases). Trimming removed 1 base at V and 0 bases at J, with 13 bases between. CDR1 and CDR2 (germline): SQVTM, ANQGSEA. The CDR3 is made up of 15 amino acids.

This clone has just a few counts. The chain is built from TRBV27 and TRBJ2-7; no definite D call. The V end was cut by 6 bases, the J end by 4 bases, with 10 bases between. The CDR3 runs to 12 residues. Germline-derived CDR1 and CDR2 are MNHEY and SMNVEV (reference sequence). The CDR3 protein is CASSPGPYEQYF. CDR3 nucleotides: TGTGCCAGCAGCCCCGGACCATACGAGCAGTACTTC.

The chain recombines TRBV20-1 with TRBJ2-7, with D uncertain. Germline V gene lookup returns CDR1 DFQATT and CDR2 SNEGSKA (reference sequence). This CDR3 spans 11 amino acids. The V gene lost 1 base and the J gene lost 7 bases, with 8 bases spanning the gap. CDR3 in DNA: TGCAGTGCTAGAGCCGTTGGGGAGCAGTACTTC. Translating gives CSARAVGEQYF.

This clone appeared a few times. This chain uses TRBV28 with TRBJ2-3; the D gene could be TRBD1 or TRBD2 (5 bases each). Germline CDR1 MDHEN, CDR2 SYDVKM. Trimming took 8 bases from V and 3 from J, leaving 18 bases between them. The CDR3 has 15 amino acids. The CDR3 reads CASATGAVLTDTQYF. In nucleotides, the CDR3 is TGTGCCAGCGCCACCGGGGCGGTTCTTACAGATACGCAGTATTTT.

The CDR3 is CAWNGDLDNRGRVNTEAFF. The CDR3 DNA follows: TGTGCCTGGAACGGAGACCTGGACAATCGGGGGCGGGTGAACACTGAAGCTTTCTTT. The J gene is TRBJ1-1, the V gene TRBV30; tentatively, D is TRBD1 (6 bases). The CDR3 covers 19 residues. The germline V gene encodes CDR1 GTSNPN and CDR2 SVGIG (reference sequence). V lost 4 bases to trimming and J lost 0 bases, with 27 bases between them.

The sample holds one count of this clone. The rearrangement joins TRBV9 to TRBJ2-2; TRBD2 matches at 12 bases. The ends lost 4 bases at V and 7 bases at J; junction bases unmatched: 8. The germline gives CDR1 SGDLS, CDR2 YYNGEE. The CDR3 has 16 residues. CDR3 sequence reads: CASSSTSGRLYGELFF. CDR3 bases: TGTGCCAGCAGCTCCACTAGCGGGAGGCTGTACGGGGAGCTGTTTTTT.

This clone was seen a handful of times. The rearrangement links TRBV28 to TRBJ1-1, with TRBD1 matching over 7 bases. This CDR3 is 13 amino acids long. V lost 2 bases and J lost 4; bases outside the gene matches: 1. Germline loops: CDR1 MDHEN, CDR2 SYDVKM. The CDR3: CASSLNRGTEAFF. For the CDR3, the DNA is TGTGCCAGCAGTTTAAACAGGGGCACTGAAGCTTTCTTT.

The genes are TRBV5-6 and TRBJ1-1, with a weak D call TRBD1 (5 bases). In germline, CDR1 is SGHDT, CDR2 YYEEEE. The ends were cut back, 3 bases at V and 3 bases at J, with 12 bases in the middle. This CDR3 contains 14 residues. CDR3 coding DNA: TGTGCCAGCAGCTCCGGGGACGGCTACACTGAAGCTTTCTTT. It is translated as CASSSGDGYTEAFF.

The chain couples TRBV29-1 to TRBJ2-7; 11 nucleotides line up with TRBD2. Germline assignment: CDR1 SQVTM and CDR2 ANQGSEA. V was pared by 7 bases and J by 0 bases, with 5 bases of the junction left unmatched. The CDR3 is 14 amino acids. Written as DNA, the CDR3 is TGCAGCGCCAAGACTAGCGGGAACTCCTACGAGCAGTACTTC. Its protein is CSAKTSGNSYEQYF.

This clone was recorded many times. V usage is TRBV27 and J usage is TRBJ2-7, with TRBD1 as a possible D gene (7 bases). Trimming left V 5 bases short and J 4 bases short, with 18 bases between. This CDR3 has 15 amino acids. Germline loops: CDR1 MNHEY, CDR2 SMNVEV (reference sequence). The CDR3 here is CASSEAEGAVYEQYF. The CDR3 DNA reads TGTGCCAGCAGTGAAGCGGAGGGGGCGGTATACGAGCAGTACTTC.

J is TRBJ2-7 and V is TRBV9; D might be TRBD1 or TRBD2, each matching 5 bases. Germline V gives CDR1 SGDLS, CDR2 YYNGEE. This CDR3 contains 12 residues. V dropped 4 bases and J dropped 5 bases, with 10 bases sitting between them. CDR3 protein: CASSPLGDEQYF. CDR3 DNA sequence: TGTGCCAGCAGCCCACTGGGGGACGAGCAGTACTTC. Full variable domain (remainder filled in from reference TRBV9 and TRBJ2-7): DSGVTQTPKHLITATGQRVTLRCSPRSGDLSVYWYQQSLDQGLQFLIQYYNGEERAKGNILERFSAQQFPDLHSELNLSSLELGDSALYFCASSPLGDEQYFGPGTRLTVT.

The chain is built from TRBV29-1 and TRBJ2-7; possibly TRBD2 for D (6 bases). The V gene's germline CDR1 is SQVTM and CDR2 ANQGSEA. CDR3 length: 12 amino acids. V was trimmed by 3 bases and J by 3 bases, leaving 9 bases between them. For the CDR3, the DNA is TGCAGCGTTGAGGAGGGAGTCTACGAGCAGTACTTC. It codes for CSVEEGVYEQYF.

The V gene is TRBV9, the J gene TRBJ1-1; 9 positions match TRBD1. From germline, CDR1 is SGDLS and CDR2 YYNGEE. CDR3 length equals 13 residues. The V and J ends lost 2 bases and 7 bases, in that order; junction bases with no gene match: 3. For the CDR3, the DNA is TGTGCCAGCAGCGTTCGACAGGGGGATGAAGCTTTCTTT. This translates into CASSVRQGDEAFF.

The chain combines TRBV7-3 with TRBJ1-1; no clear D gene. Per germline, CDR1 SGHTA and CDR2 FQGTGA. Trimming shortened V by 2 bases and J by 1 base, and 5 bases separated the two germline ends. The CDR3 extends over 13 amino acids. CDR3 coding DNA: TGTGCCAGCAGCTTACAGAAGAACACTGAAGCTTTCTTT. The encoded protein is CASSLQKNTEAFF.

This clone has just a few counts. The chain has TRBV29-1 and TRBJ2-5; D remains ambiguous. The CDR3 runs to 13 residues. V was trimmed by 4 bases and J by 3 bases, leaving 12 bases between them. From germline, CDR1 is SQVTM and CDR2 ANQGSEA. CDR3: CSVAGPDEETQYF. The CDR3 DNA follows: TGCAGCGTTGCAGGCCCAGATGAAGAGACCCAGTACTTC. The variable domain in full, with the rest retrieved from reference TRBV29-1 and TRBJ2-5, is SAVISQKPSRDICQRGTSLTIQCQVDSQVTMMFWYRQQPGQSLTLIATANQGSEATYESGFVIDKFPISRPNLTFSTLTVSNMSPEDSSIYLCSVAGPDEETQYFGPGTRLLVL.

This clone has just one count. The gene calls are TRBV4-1 and TRBJ2-7; the D gene is possibly TRBD1 (5 bases). Trimming removed 0 bases at V and 2 bases at J, with 11 bases between. The CDR3 is 15 residues long. Germline V lookup: CDR1 MGHRA, CDR2 YSYEKL. The CDR3 DNA follows: TGCGCCAGCAGCCAAGATCGCAGGGAAACCTACGAGCAGTACTTC. Protein: CASSQDRRETYEQYF.

This chain joins TRBV29-1 and TRBJ2-7; 10 bases are shared with TRBD2. CDR3 length: 13 residues. V was pared by 4 bases and J by 0 bases, with 0 bases of the junction left unmatched. CDR1 and CDR2 from the germline V gene are SQVTM and ANQGSEA. CDR3: CSVASGSSYEQYF. Here the CDR3 DNA reads TGCAGCGTTGCTAGCGGGAGCTCCTACGAGCAGTACTTC.

This CDR3 is CASGPPGLAGGNRDTQYF. Here the CDR3 DNA reads TGCGCCAGCGGACCCCCAGGACTAGCGGGAGGGAATCGAGATACGCAGTATTTT. The V gene is TRBV4-1, the J gene TRBJ2-3, with 15 bases fitting TRBD2. This CDR3 spans 18 amino acids. CDR1 and CDR2 from the germline V gene are MGHRA and YSYEKL. V trimming: 8 bases; J trimming: 5 bases; junction bases outside the gene matches: 14.

The CDR3 here is CASLADNEQFF. The CDR3 DNA sequence: TGTGCCAGCCTAGCGGACAATGAGCAGTTCTTC. This chain links TRBV6-5 with TRBJ2-1; 7 bases fit TRBD2. Germline V gives CDR1 MNHEY, CDR2 SVGAGI. V gave up 8 bases and J gave up 5 bases; unmatched junction bases: 0. The CDR3 loop spans 11 amino acids.

The chain couples TRBV30 to TRBJ1-1; D unclear. This CDR3 has 13 amino acids. CDR1 is GTSNPN and CDR2 is SVGIG in the germline V gene (reference sequence). Between the trimmed V and J ends, which lost 0 bases and 3 bases, there was a span of 8 bases. The CDR3 protein is CAWSVLGYTEAFF. The CDR3 DNA reads TGTGCCTGGAGTGTACTAGGGTACACTGAAGCTTTCTTT.